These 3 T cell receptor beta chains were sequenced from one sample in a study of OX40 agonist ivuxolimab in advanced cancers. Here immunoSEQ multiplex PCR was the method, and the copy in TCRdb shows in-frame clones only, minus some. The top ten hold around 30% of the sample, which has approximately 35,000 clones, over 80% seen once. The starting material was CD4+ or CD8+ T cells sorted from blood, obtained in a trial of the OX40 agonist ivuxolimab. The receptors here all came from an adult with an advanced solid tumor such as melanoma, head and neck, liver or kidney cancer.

The CDR3 bases are TGTGCCAGCAGCCGAGGGGGAAGCTACGAGCAGTACTTC. It translates to CASSRGGSYEQYF. The chain uses TRBV7-9 and TRBJ2-7; the D gene is possibly TRBD1 (6 bases). CDR3 length equals 13 residues. Germline V gene data show CDR1 as SEHNR and CDR2 as FQNEAQ (reference sequence). V was clipped by 5 bases and J by 3 bases, with 11 bases between them.

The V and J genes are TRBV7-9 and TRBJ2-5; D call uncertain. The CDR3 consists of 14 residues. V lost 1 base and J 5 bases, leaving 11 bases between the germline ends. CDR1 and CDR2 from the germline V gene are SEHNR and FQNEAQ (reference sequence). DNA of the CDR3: TGTGCCAGCAGCTTAGTTGGAGTTACGGAGACCCAGTACTTC. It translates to CASSLVGVTETQYF.

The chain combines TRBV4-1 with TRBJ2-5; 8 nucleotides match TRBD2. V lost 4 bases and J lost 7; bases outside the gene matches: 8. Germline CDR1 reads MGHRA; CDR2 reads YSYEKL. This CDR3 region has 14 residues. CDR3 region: CASSRTGGYGTQYF. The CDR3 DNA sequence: TGCGCCAGCAGCCGCACGGGGGGGTATGGGACCCAGTACTTC.